This T cell receptor (beta chain) was sequenced during a study of graft-versus-host responses after intestinal transplantation. Data came from immunoSEQ multiplex PCR; TCRdb stores just in-frame clones and leaves some out. The data show tens of thousands of clones, 85% to 90% seen once. This CDR3 comprises 16 residues. With V trimmed by 3 bases and J by 6 bases, 11 bases remained unmatched. Germline CDR1 is SGHDN and CDR2 is FVKESK. Details on this clone: Antigen: not known.

The chain uses TRBV14 and TRBJ1-1, with 9 bases identical to TRBD1. This TCR derives from a human donor who was the organ donor for an intestinal transplant. This sample comprised unstimulated CD8+ T cells sorted from spleen or lymph node cells, obtained before transplant. In nucleotides, the CDR3 is TGTGCCAGCAGCCAGTATACAGGGGGCGCCGGCGCTGAAGCTTTCTTT. Encoded protein: CASSQYTGGAGAEAFF.